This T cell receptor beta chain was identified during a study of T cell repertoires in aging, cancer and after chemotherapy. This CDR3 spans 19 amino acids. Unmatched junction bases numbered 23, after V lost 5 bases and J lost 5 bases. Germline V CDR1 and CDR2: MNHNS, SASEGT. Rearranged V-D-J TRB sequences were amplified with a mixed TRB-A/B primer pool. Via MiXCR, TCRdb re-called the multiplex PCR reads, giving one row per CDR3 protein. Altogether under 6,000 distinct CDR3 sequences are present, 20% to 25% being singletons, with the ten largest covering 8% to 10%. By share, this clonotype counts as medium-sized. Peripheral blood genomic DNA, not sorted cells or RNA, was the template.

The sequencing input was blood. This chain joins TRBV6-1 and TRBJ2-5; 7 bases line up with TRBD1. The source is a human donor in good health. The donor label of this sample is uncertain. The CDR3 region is CASSRPQAAGGPFWETQYF. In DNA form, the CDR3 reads TGTGCCAGCAGTAGACCCCAGGCGGCAGGGGGACCTTTCTGGGAGACCCAGTACTTC.